This T cell receptor (beta chain) was recorded in a study of T cell changes during pregnancy in multiple sclerosis. Generated by immunoSEQ multiplex PCR, the TCRdb table keeps only in-frame clones and is missing some. This sample has about 40,000 clones, with 85% to 95% found just once. From germline, CDR1 is SNHLY and CDR2 FYNNEI. The CDR3 length is 15 residues. Trimming stripped 1 base from V and 1 base from J, with 8 bases between. The sequencing used CD8+ T cells from peripheral blood mononuclear cells, collected in the third trimester of pregnancy. This receptor was obtained from a female donor with multiple sclerosis, enrolled in a pregnancy study. The chain employs TRBV2 and TRBJ1-5, with D hard to call. CDR3 amino acids: CASSEDWESNQPQHF. As DNA, the CDR3 is TGTGCCAGCAGTGAAGACTGGGAGAGCAATCAGCCCCAGCATTTT.